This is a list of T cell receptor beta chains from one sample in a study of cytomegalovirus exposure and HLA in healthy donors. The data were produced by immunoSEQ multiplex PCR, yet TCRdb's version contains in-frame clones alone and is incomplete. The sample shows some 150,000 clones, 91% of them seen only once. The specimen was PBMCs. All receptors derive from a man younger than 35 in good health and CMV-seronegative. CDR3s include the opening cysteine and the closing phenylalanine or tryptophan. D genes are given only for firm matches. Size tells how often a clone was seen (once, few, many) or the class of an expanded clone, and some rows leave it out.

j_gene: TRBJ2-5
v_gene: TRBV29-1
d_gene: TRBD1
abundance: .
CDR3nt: TGCAGCGTTGGGGACAGGAAGGAGACCCAGTACTTC
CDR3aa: CSVGDRKETQYF

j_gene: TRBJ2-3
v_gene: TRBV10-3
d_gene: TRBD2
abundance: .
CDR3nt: TGTGCCATCAGTGAATCGGCTAGCGGGGGGCCCAGGGATACGCAGTATTTT
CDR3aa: CAISESASGGPRDTQYF

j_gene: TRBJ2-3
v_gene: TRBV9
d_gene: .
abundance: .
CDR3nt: TGTGCCAGCAGCGCCTACACAGATACGCAGTATTTT
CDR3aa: CASSAYTDTQYF

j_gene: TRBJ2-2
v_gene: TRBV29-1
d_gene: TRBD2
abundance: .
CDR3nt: TGCAGCGTTGAAGGGACTAGCGGGATCACCGGGGAGCTGTTTTTT
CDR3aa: CSVEGTSGITGELFF

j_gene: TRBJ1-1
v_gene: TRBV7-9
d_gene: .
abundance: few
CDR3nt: TGTGCCAGCAGCCCACCGAGTCGTGAAGCTTTCTTT
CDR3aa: CASSPPSREAFF

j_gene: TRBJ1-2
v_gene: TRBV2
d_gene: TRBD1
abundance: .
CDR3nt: TGTGCCAGCAGTGAAAGGCAGGGGGACGGCTACACCTTC
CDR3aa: CASSERQGDGYTF

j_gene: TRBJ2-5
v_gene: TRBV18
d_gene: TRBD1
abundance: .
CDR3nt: TGTGCCAGCTCACCGACAGGGACCCAAGAGACCCAGTACTTC
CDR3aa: CASSPTGTQETQYF

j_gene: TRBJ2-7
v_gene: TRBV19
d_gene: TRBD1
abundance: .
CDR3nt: TGTGCCAGTAGTACACAGACAGGGGGCGAGCAGTACTTC
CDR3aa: CASSTQTGGEQYF

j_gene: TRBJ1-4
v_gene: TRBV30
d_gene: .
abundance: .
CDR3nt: TGTGCCTGGAGTGGCGGGAGGGGCTATAATGAAAAACTGTTTTTT
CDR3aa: CAWSGGRGYNEKLFF

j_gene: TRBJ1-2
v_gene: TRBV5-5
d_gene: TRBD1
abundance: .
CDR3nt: TGTGCCAGCAGGGGGACAGGGTGGAACTATGGCTACACCTTC
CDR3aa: CASRGTGWNYGYTF

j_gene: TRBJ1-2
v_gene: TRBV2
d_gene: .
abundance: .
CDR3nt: TGTGCCAGCAGTGGCAGGGTTTTTGGGCCTGGCTACACCTTC
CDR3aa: CASSGRVFGPGYTF

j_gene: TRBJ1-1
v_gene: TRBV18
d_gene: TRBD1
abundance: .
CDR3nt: TGTGCCAGCTCACCAAGGGGGACAGGCGCTGAAGCTTTCTTT
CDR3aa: CASSPRGTGAEAFF

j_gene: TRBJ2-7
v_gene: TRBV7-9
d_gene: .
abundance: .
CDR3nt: TGTGCCATACTTAGCGGAACCTCCTACGAGCAGTACTTC
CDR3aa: CAILSGTSYEQYF

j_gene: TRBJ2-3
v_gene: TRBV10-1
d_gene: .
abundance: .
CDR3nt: TGCGCCAGCAGTGAGTCGTTAGTAGCGGGCGACAGGCGGGGCACAGATACGCAGTATTTT
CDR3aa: CASSESLVAGDRRGTDTQYF

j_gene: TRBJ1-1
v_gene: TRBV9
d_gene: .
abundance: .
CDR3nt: TGTGCCAGCAGCGTAATGGCAGGGAACCTCGGCACTGAAGCTTTCTTT
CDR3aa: CASSVMAGNLGTEAFF

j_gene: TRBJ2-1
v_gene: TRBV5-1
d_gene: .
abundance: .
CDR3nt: TGCGCCAGCAGCTTGGCTAGTAACCCCTACAATGAGCAGTTCTTC
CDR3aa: CASSLASNPYNEQFF

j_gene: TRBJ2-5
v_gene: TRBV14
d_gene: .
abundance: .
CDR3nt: TGTGCCAGCAGCCAATGGGGGGTTGGGCAGACCCAGTACTTC
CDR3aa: CASSQWGVGQTQYF

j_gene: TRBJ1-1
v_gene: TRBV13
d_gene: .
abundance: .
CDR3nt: TGTGCCAGCAGCTCCCAGATTGAAGCTTTCTTT
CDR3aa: CASSSQIEAFF

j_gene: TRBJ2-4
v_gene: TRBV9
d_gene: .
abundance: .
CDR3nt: TGTGCCAGCAGCGGGCCACGAAGTTCAAACATTCAGTACTTC
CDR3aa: CASSGPRSSNIQYF

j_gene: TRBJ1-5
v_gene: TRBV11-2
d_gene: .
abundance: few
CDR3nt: TGTGCCAGCAGCTTAGGACGTACAGGGTTATATAGCAATCAGCCCCAGCATTTT
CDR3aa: CASSLGRTGLYSNQPQHF

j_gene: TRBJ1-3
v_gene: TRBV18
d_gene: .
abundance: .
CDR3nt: TGTGCCAGCCGCGGTAATACAGGGTCTTACTCTGGAAACACCATATATTTT
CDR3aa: CASRGNTGSYSGNTIYF

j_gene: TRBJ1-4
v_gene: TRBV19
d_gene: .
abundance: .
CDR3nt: TGTGCCAGTAGTGAGGGTCAGTTTAATGAAAAACTGTTTTTT
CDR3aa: CASSEGQFNEKLFF

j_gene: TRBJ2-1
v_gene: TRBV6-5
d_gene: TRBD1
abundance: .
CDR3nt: TGTGCCAGCAGGGGACAGGGTTACAATGAGCAGTTCTTC
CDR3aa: CASRGQGYNEQFF

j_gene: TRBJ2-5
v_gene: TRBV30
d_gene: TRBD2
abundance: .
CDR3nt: TGTGCCTGGGGGAGGGGACAAGAGACCCAGTACTTC
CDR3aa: CAWGRGQETQYF

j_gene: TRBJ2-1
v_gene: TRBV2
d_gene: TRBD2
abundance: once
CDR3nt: TGTGCCAGCAGCCTCCGGACTAGCGGGGGGGCGCTATACAATGAGCAGTTCTTC
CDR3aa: CASSLRTSGGALYNEQFF

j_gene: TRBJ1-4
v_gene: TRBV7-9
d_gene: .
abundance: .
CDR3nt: TGTGCCAGCAGCTTAAGGGAGGGGGGCGGTGAAAAACTGTTTTTT
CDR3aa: CASSLREGGGEKLFF

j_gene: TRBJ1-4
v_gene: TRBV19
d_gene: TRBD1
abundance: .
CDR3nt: TGTGCCAGTACCCAAGGGGGCGGTAGGGAAAAACTGTTTTTT
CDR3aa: CASTQGGGREKLFF

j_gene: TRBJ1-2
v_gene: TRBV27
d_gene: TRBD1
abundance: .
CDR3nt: TGTGCCAGCAGTCTCCACCCCGGGACAGGGGGCGAAAGCTATGGCTACACCTTC
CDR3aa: CASSLHPGTGGESYGYTF

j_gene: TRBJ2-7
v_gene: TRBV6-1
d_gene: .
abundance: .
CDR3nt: TGTGCCAGCAGTCCGGACAGAACATCCTACGAGCAGTACTTC
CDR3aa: CASSPDRTSYEQYF

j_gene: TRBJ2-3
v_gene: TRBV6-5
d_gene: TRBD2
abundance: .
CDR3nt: TGTGCCAGCAGTGCGGGACTAGCGAGTAATACGCAGTATTTT
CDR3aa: CASSAGLASNTQYF

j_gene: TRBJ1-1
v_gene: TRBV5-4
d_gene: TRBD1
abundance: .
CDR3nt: TGTGCCAGCAGTTATTATCAGGACAGGTCTGAAGCTTTCTTT
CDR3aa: CASSYYQDRSEAFF

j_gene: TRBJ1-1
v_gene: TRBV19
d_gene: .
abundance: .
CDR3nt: TGTGCCAGTAGTTTCCCGTGGGGGGGCACTGAAGCTTTCTTT
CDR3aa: CASSFPWGGTEAFF

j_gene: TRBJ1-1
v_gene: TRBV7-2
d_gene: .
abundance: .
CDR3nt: TGTGCCAGCAGCCCGGGGGGCAGGGTTACTGAAGCTTTCTTT
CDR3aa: CASSPGGRVTEAFF

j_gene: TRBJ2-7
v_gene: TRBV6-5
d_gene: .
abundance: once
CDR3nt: TGTGCCAGCAGTTACTCAGGGGGTTTCACCTACGAGCAGTACTTC
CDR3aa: CASSYSGGFTYEQYF

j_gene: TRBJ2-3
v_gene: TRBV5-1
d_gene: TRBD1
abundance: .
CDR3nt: TGCGCCAGCAGCTTGGCGTCACAGGGGGTAGCAGATACGCAGTATTTT
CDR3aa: CASSLASQGVADTQYF

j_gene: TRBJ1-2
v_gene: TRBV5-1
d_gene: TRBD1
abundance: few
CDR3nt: TGCGCCAGCAGCAAACAACGGGACAGATCTTATGGCTACACCTTC
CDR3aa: CASSKQRDRSYGYTF

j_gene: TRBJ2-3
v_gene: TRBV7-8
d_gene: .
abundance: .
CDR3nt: TGTGCCAGCAGCTTAGGTGTAGCAGATACGCAGTATTTT
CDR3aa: CASSLGVADTQYF

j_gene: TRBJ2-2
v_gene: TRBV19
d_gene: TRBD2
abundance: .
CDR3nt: TGTGCCAGTAGTATAGATCCCCGTAGGCTAGCGGGGACCGGGGAGCTGTTTTTT
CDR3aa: CASSIDPRRLAGTGELFF

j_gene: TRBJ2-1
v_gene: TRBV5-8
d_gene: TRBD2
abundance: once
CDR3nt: TGTGCCAGCAGCACACGAACTAGCGGGAGAGGCTATGAGCAGTTCTTC
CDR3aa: CASSTRTSGRGYEQFF

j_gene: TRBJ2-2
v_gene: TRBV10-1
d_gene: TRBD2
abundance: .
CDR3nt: TGCGCCAGCAGTGAGAAGCGGGACGGCGGGGAGCTGTTTTTT
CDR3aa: CASSEKRDGGELFF

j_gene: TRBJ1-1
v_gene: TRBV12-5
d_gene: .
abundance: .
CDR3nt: TGTGCTAGTGGCATCAGGAACACTGAAGCTTTCTTT
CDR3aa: CASGIRNTEAFF

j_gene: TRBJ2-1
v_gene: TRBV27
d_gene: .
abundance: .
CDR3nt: TGTGCCAGCAGTTTACCCAAAACGCGCTCCTACAATGAGCAGTTCTTC
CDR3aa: CASSLPKTRSYNEQFF

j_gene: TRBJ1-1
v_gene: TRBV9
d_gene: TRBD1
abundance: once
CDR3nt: TGTGCCAGCAGTAACTGGACAGGGAAAAACACTGAAGCTTTCTTT
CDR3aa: CASSNWTGKNTEAFF

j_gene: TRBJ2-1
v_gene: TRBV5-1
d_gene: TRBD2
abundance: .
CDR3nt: TGCGCCAGCAGCCCGGGAAGCGGGGGGGTGGGCAATGAGCAGTTCTTC
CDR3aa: CASSPGSGGVGNEQFF

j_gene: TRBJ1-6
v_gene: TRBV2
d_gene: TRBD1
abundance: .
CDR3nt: TGTGCCAGCAGGGGGACAGGGGTTAATTCACCCCTCCACTTT
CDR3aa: CASRGTGVNSPLHF

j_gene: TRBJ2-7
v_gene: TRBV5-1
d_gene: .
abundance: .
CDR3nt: TGCGCCAGCAGCTTGGATCTCAGCTCCTACGAGCAGTACTTC
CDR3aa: CASSLDLSSYEQYF

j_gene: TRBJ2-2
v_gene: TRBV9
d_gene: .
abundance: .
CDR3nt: TGTGCCAGCAGCGTCGAGGGTGGGACTAACACCGGGGAGCTGTTTTTT
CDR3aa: CASSVEGGTNTGELFF

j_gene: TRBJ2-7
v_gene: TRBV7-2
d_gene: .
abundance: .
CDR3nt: TGTGCCAGCAGCCAGCAAACGGGGGAAGGGTACGAGCAGTACTTC
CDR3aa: CASSQQTGEGYEQYF

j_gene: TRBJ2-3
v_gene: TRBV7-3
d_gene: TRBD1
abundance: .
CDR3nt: TGTGCCAGCAGTAAACAGGGGGCAGATACGCAGTATTTT
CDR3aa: CASSKQGADTQYF

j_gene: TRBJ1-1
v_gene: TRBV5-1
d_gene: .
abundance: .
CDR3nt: TGCGCCAGCAGCCCGGGACATAACACTGAAGCTTTCTTT
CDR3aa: CASSPGHNTEAFF

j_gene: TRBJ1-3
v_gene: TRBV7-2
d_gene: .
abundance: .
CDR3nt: TGTGCCAGCAGCCCAAGCGGACTCCCCAGCTCTGGAAACACCATATATTTT
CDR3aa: CASSPSGLPSSGNTIYF

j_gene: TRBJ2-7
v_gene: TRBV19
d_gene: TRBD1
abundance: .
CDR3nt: TGTGCCAGTAGCTATGGACCCGGGACAGGAAACGAGCAGTACTTC
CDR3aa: CASSYGPGTGNEQYF

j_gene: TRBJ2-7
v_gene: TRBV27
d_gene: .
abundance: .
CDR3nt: TGTGCCAGCAGTTTTACGGGATGGCACTACGAACAGTACTTC
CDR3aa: CASSFTGWHYEQYF

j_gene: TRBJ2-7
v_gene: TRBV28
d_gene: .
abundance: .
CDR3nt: TGTGCCAGCAGTTTTCCTTTTTGGGGGCGAACCTACGAGCAGTACTTC
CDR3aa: CASSFPFWGRTYEQYF

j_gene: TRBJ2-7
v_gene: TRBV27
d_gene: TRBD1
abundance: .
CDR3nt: TGTGCCAGCAGTTCCGGGACAGGACCCTACGAGCAGTACTTC
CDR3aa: CASSSGTGPYEQYF